Sequencing of this T cell receptor beta chain was carried out in a study of OX40 agonist ivuxolimab in advanced cancers. Findings of the study overall: Individuals who were partial responders at 0.1-3.0 mg/kg had clonal expansion that ranked among the lowest.

With regard to this clone: What it binds is unknown.

The table came from immunoSEQ multiplex PCR; TCRdb's copy has only in-frame clones and leaves some out. The table records 50,000 to 75,000 clones, about 90% of them present only once. The sequence was collected from an adult with an advanced solid tumor such as melanoma, head and neck, liver or kidney cancer. The starting material was CD4+ or CD8+ T cells sorted from blood, obtained in a trial of the OX40 agonist ivuxolimab.

CDR3: CASSWGAAGGMEEQYF. The CDR3 DNA reads TGTGCCAGCAGCTGGGGTGCTGCGGGAGGGATGGAAGAGCAGTACTTC. The chain recombines TRBV5-4 with TRBJ2-5; 9 nucleotides line up with TRBD2. Germline CDR1 and CDR2: SGHNT and YYREEE (reference sequence). This CDR3 has 16 residues. V shed 3 bases and J 11 bases; nucleotides not matched to a gene: 17.